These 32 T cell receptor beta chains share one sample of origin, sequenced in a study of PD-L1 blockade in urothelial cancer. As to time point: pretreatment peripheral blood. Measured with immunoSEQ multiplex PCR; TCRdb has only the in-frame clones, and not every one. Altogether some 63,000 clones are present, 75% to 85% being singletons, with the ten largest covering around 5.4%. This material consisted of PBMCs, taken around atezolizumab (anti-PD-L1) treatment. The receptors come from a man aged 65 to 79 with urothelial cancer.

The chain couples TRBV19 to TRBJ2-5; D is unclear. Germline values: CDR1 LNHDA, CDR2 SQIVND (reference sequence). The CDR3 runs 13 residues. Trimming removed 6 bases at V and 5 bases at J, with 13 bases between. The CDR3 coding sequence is TGTGCCAGTAGCCAAGGCATGCGGGAGACCCAGTACTTC. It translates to CASSQGMRETQYF. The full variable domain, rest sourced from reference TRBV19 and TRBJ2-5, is DGGITQSPKYLFRKEGQNVTLSCEQNLNHDAMYWYRQDPGQGLRLIYYSQIVNDFQKGDIAEGYSVSREKKESFPLTVTSAQKNPTAFYLCASSQGMRETQYFGPGTRLLVL.

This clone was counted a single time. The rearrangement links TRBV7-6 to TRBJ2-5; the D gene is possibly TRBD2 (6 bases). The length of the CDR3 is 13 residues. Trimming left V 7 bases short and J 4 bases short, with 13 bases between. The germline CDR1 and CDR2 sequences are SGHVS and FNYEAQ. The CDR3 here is CASTSSEGETQYF. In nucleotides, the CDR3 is TGTGCCAGCACCTCTTCGGAGGGAGAGACCCAGTACTTC.

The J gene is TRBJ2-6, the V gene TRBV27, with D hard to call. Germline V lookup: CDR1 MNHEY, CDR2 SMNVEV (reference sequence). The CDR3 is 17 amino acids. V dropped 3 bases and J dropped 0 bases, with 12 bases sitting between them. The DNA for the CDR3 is TGTGCCAGCAGTTTGCAGGCGATCCGCTCTGGGGCCAACGTCCTGACTTTC. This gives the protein CASSLQAIRSGANVLTF.

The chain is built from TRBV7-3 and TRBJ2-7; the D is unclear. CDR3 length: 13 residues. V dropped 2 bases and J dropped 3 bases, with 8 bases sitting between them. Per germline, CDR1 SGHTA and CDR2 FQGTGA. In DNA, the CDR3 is TGTGCCAGCAGCTTAGAATCCGGCTACGAGCAGTACTTC. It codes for CASSLESGYEQYF. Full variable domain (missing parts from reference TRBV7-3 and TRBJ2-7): GAGVSQTPSNKVTEKGKYVELRCDPISGHTALYWYRQSLGQGPEFLIYFQGTGAADDSGLPNDRFFAVRPEGSVSTLKIQRTERGDSAVYLCASSLESGYEQYFGPGTRLTVT.

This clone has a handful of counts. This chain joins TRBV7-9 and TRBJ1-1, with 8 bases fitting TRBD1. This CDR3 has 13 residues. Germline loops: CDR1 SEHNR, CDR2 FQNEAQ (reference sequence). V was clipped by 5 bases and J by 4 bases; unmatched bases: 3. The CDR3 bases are TGTGCCAGCAGCCAACAGGGGGGCACTGAAGCTTTCTTT. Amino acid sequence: CASSQQGGTEAFF.

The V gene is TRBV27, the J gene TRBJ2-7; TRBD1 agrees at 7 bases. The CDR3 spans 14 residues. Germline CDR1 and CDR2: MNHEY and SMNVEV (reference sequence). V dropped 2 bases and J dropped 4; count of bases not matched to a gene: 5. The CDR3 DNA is TGTGCCAGCAGTTTAGAAGGGGGCGGTTACGAGCAGTACTTC. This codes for CASSLEGGGYEQYF.

The DNA for the CDR3 is TGTGCCACCAGCAGAGATCGACTCCAAGAGACCCAGTACTTC. Encoded protein: CATSRDRLQETQYF. This chain connects TRBV15 to TRBJ2-5; no clear D gene. The CDR3 is 14 residues long. Germline V CDR1 and CDR2: LNHNV, YYDKDF (reference sequence). Trimming stripped 0 bases from V and 1 base from J, with 6 bases between.

The CDR3 spells CASSDSGARNTEAFF. The CDR3 DNA follows: TGTGCCAGCAGTGATTCAGGTGCAAGGAACACTGAAGCTTTCTTT. The chain uses TRBV2 and TRBJ1-1; unclear D gene. The CDR3 extends over 15 amino acids. The V end was cut by 3 bases, the J end by 1 base, with 12 bases between. CDR1 and CDR2 (germline): SNHLY, FYNNEI.

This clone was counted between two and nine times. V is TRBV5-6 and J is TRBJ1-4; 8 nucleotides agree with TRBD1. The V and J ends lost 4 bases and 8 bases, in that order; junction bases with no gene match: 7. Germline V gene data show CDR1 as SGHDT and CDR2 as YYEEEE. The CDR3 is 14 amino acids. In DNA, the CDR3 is TGTGCCAGCAGCCTACCAGACAGGGGCGAAAAACTGTTTTTT. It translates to CASSLPDRGEKLFF.

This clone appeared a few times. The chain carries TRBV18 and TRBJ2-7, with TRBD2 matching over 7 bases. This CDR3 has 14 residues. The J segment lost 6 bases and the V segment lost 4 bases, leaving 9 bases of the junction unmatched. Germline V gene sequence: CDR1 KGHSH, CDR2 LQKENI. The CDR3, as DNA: TGTGCCAGCTCACTCCCGGGAGGCACGGGCGAGCAGTACTTC. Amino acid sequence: CASSLPGGTGEQYF.

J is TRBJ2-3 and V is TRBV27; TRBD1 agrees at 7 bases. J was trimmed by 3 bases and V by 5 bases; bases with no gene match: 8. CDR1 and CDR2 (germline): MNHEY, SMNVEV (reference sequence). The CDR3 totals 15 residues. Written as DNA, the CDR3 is TGTGCCAGCAGTAGTACAGGGGCCTCTACAGATACGCAGTATTTT. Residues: CASSSTGASTDTQYF.

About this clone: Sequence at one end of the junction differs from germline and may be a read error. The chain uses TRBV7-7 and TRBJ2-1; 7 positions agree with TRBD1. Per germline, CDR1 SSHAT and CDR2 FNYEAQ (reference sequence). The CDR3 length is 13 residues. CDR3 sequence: CASSLDPRQGQFF. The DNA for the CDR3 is TGTGCTAGCAGCTTAGACCCCCGACAGGGCCAGTTCTTC. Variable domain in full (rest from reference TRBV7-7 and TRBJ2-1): GAGVSQSPRYKVTKRGQDVTLRCDPISSHATLYWYQQALGQGPEFLTYFNYEAQPDKSGLPSDRFSAERPEGSISTLTIQRTEQRDSAMYRCASSLDPRQGQFFGPGTRLTVL.

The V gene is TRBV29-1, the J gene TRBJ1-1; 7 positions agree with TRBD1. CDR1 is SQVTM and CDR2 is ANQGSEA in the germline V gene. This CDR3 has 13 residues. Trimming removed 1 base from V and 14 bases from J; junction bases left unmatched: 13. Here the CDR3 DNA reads TGCAGCGTTGAAGGCGGGACAGAGAAGTCAACCTTCTTT. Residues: CSVEGGTEKSTFF.

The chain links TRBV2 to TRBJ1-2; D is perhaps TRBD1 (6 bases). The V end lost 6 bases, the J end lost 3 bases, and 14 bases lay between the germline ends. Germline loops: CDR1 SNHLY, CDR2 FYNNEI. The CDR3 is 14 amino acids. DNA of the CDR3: TGTGCCAGCAGGACAGGAGCGGCCCACTATGGCTACACCTTC. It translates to CASRTGAAHYGYTF.

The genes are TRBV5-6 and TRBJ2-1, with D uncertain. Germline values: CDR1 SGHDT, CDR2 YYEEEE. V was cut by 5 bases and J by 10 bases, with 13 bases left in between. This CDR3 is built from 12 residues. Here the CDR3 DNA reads TGTGCCAGCAGTCCCGCGGTCGGAGAGCAGTTCTTC. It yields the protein CASSPAVGEQFF.

For the CDR3, the DNA is TGCGCCAGCAGCCAAGGGTTGCGGAACAATGAGCAGTTCTTC. This encodes CASSQGLRNNEQFF. This chain joins TRBV4-1 and TRBJ2-1, with no clear D. The CDR3 loop spans 14 amino acids. V lost 1 base and J 5 bases, leaving 9 bases between the germline ends. Germline-derived CDR1 and CDR2 are MGHRA and YSYEKL.

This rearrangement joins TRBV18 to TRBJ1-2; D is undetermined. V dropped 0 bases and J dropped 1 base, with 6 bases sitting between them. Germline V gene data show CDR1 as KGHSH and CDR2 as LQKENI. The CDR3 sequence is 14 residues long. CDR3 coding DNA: TGTGCCAGCTCACCACCGGGCAGTAACTATGGCTACACCTTC. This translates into CASSPPGSNYGYTF.

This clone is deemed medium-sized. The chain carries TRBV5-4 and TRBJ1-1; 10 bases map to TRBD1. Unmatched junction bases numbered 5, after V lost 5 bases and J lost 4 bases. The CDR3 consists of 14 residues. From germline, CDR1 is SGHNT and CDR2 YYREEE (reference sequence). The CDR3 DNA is TGTGCCAGCAGTAGCGGACAGGGGGGCACTGAAGCTTTCTTT. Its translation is CASSSGQGGTEAFF.

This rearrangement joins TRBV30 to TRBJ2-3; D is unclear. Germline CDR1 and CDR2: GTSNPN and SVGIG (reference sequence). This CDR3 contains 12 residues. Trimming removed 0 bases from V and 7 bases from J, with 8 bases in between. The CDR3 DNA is TGTGCCTGGAGTGTACACGAATATACGCAGTATTTT. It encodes CAWSVHEYTQYF.

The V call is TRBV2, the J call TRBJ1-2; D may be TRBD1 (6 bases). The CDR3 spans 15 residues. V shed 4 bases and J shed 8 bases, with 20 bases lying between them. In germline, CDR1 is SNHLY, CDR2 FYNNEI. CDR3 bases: TGTGCCAGCAGTGCCCGCCTACAGGGAGCGGGGGGCTACACCTTC. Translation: CASSARLQGAGGYTF.

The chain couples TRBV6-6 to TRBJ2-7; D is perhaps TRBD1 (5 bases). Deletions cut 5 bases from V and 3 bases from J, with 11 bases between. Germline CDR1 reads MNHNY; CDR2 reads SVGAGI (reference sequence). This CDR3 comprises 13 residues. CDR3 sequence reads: CASSRGQGYEQYF. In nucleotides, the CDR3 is TGTGCCAGCAGTAGGGGTCAGGGCTACGAGCAGTACTTC.

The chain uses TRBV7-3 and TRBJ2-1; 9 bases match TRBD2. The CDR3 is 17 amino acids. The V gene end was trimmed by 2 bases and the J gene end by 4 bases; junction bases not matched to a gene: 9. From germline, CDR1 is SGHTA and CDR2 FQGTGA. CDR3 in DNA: TGTGCCAGCAGCTTAGCCCCCTCGGCGGGGGGGTACAATGAGCAGTTCTTC. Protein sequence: CASSLAPSAGGYNEQFF.

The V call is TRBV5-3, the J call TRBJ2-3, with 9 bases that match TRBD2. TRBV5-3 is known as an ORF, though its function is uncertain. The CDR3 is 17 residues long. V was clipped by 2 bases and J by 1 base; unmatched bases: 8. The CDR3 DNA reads TGTGCCAGAAGCTTCGAGACTAAGCGGGGGGGCACAGATACGCAGTATTTT. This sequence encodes CARSFETKRGGTDTQYF.

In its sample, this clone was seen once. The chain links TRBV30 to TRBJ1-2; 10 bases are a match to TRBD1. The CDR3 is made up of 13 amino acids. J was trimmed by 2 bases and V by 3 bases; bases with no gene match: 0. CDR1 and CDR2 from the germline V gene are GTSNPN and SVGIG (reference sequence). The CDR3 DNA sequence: TGTGCCTGGAGGGGACAGGGGAACTATGGCTACACCTTC. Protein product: CAWRGQGNYGYTF.

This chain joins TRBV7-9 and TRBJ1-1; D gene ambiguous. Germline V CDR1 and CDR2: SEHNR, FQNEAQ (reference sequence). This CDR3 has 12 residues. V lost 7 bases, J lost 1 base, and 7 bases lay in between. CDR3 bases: TGTGCCAGCACCCCGTCGAACACTGAAGCTTTCTTT. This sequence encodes CASTPSNTEAFF.

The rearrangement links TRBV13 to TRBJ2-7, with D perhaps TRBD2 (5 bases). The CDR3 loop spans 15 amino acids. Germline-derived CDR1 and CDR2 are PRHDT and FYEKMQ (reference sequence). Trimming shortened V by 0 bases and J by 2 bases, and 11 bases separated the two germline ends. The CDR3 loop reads CASSLGRGPAYEQYF. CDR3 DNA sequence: TGTGCCAGCAGCTTAGGACGAGGGCCCGCCTACGAGCAGTACTTC.

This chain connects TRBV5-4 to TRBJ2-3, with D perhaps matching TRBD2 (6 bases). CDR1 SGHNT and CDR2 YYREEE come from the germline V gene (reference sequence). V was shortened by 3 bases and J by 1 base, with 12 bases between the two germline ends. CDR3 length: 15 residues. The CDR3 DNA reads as TGTGCCAGCAGCTGGAGGGTGGGCGGCACAGATACGCAGTATTTT. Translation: CASSWRVGGTDTQYF.

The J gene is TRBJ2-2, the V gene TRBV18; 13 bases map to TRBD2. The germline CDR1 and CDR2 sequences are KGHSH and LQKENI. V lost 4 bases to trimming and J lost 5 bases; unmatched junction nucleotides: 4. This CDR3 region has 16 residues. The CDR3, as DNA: TGTGCCAGCTCACAAAGGACTAGCGGGAGAACCGGGGAGCTGTTTTTT. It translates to CASSQRTSGRTGELFF.

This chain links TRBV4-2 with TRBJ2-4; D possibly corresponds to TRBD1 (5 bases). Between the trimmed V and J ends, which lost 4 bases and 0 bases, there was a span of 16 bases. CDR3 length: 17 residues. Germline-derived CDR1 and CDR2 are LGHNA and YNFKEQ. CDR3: CASSLVKGMGAKNIQYF. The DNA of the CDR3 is TGTGCCAGCAGCCTAGTCAAGGGGATGGGAGCCAAAAACATTCAGTACTTC.

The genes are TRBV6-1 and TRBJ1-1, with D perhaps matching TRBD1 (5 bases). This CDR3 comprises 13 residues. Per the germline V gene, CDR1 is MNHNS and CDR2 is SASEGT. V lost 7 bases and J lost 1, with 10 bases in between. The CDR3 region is CASIGHTNTEAFF. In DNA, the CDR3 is TGTGCCAGCATAGGACACACGAACACTGAAGCTTTCTTT.

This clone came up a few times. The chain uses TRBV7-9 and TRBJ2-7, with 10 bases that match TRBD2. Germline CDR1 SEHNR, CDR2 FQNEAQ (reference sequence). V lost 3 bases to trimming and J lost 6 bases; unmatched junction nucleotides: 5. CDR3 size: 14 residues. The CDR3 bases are TGTGCCAGCAGCTTTAGCGGGAGGTTGGGCGAGCAGTACTTC. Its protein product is CASSFSGRLGEQYF.

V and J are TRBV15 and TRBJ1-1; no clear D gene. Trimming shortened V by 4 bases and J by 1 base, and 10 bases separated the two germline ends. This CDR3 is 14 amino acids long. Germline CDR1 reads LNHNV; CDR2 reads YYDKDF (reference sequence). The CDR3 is CATSKWGGNTEAFF. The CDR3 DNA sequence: TGTGCCACCAGCAAATGGGGAGGGAACACTGAAGCTTTCTTT.